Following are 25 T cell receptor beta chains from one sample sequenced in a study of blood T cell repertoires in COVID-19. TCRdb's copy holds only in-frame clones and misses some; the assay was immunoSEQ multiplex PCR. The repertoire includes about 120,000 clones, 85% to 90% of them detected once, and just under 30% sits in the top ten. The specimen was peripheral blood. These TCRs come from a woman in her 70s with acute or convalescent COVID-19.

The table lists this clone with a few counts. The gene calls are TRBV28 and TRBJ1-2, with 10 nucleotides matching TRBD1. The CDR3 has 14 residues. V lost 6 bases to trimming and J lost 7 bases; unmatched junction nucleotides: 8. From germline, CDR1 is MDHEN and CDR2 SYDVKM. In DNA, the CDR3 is TGTGCCAGCAGCCCGACAGGGGGCGTTCTTGGCTACACCTTC. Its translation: CASSPTGGVLGYTF.

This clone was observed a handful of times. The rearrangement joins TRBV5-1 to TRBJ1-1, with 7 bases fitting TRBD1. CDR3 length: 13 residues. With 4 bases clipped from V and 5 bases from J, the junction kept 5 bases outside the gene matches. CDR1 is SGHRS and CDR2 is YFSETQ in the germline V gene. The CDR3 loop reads CASSIDRETEAFF. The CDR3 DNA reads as TGCGCCAGCAGCATTGACAGGGAAACTGAAGCTTTCTTT.

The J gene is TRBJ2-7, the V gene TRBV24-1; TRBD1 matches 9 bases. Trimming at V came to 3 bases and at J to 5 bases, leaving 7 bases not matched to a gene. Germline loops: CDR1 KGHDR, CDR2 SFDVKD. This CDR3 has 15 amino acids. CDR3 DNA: TGTGCCACCAGTGATCCAGGACAGGGGAGGCACGAGCAGTACTTC. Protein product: CATSDPGQGRHEQYF.

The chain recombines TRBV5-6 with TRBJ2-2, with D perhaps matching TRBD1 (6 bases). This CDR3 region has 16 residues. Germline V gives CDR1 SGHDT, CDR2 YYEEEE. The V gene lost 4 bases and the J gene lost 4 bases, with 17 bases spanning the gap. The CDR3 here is CASSPRTAIATGELFF. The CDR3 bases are TGTGCCAGCAGCCCCCGGACAGCGATCGCCACCGGGGAGCTGTTTTTT. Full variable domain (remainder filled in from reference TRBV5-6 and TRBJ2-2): DAGVTQSPTHLIKTRGQQVTLRCSPKSGHDTVSWYQQALGQGPQFIFQYYEEEERQRGNFPDRFSGHQFPNYSSELNVNALLLGDSALYLCASSPRTAIATGELFFGEGSRLTVL.

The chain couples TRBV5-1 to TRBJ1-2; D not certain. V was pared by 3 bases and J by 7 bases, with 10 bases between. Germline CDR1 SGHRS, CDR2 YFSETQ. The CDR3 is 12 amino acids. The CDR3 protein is CASSSSTVGYTF. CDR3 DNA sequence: TGCGCCAGCAGCTCCTCAACGGTTGGCTACACCTTC.

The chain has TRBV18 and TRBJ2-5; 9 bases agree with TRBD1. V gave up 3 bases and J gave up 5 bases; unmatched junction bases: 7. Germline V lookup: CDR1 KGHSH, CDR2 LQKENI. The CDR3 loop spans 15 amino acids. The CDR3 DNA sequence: TGTGCCAGCTCACCGGACGGGACAGGGTTGGAGACCCAGTACTTC. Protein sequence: CASSPDGTGLETQYF. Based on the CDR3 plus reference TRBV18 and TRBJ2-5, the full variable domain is NAGVMQNPRHLVRRRGQEARLRCSPMKGHSHVYWYRQLPEEGLKFMVYLQKENIIDESGMPKERFSAEFPKEGPSILRIQQVVRGDSAAYFCASSPDGTGLETQYFGPGTRLLVL.

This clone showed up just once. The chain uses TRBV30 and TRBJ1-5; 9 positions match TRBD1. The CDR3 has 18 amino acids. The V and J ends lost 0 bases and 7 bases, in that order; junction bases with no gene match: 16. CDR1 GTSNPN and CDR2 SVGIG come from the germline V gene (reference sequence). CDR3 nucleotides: TGTGCCTGGAGTGTGGACCGTGTTACAGGGGGCGCCCAGCAGCCCCAGCATTTT. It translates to CAWSVDRVTGGAQQPQHF. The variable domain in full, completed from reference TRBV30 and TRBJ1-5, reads SQTIHQWPATLVQPVGSPLSLECTVEGTSNPNLYWYRQAAGRGLQLLFYSVGIGQISSEVPQNLSASRPQDRQFILSSKKLLLSDSGFYLCAWSVDRVTGGAQQPQHFGDGTRLSIL.

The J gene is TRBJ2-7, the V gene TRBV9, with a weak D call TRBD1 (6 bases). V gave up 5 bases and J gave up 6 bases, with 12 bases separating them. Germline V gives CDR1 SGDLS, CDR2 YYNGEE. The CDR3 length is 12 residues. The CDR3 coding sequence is TGTGCCAGCAGTCCTAGAGGGGGCGAGCAGTACTTC. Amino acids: CASSPRGGEQYF.

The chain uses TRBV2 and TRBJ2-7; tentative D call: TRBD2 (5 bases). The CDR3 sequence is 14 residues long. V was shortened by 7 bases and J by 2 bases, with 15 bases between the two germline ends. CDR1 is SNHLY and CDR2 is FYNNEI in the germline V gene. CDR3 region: CASTEDSWAYEQYF. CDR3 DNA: TGTGCCAGCACTGAGGACTCCTGGGCCTACGAGCAGTACTTC.

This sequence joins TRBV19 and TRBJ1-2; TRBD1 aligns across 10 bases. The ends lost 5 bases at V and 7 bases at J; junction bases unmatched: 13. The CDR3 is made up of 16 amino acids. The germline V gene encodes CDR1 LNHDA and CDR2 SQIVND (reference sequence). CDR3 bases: TGTGCCAGTAGTCTCCACGACGACAGGGGGCGACGTGGCTACACCTTC. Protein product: CASSLHDDRGRRGYTF. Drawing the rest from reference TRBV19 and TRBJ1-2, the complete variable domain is DGGITQSPKYLFRKEGQNVTLSCEQNLNHDAMYWYRQDPGQGLRLIYYSQIVNDFQKGDIAEGYSVSREKKESFPLTVTSAQKNPTAFYLCASSLHDDRGRRGYTFGSGTRLTVV.

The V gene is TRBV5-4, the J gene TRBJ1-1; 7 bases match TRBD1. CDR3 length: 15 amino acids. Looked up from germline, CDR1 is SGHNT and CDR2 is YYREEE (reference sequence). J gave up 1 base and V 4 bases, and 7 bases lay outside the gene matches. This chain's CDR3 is CASSGTGVGNTEAFF. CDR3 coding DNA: TGTGCCAGCAGCGGAACAGGGGTCGGGAACACTGAAGCTTTCTTT.

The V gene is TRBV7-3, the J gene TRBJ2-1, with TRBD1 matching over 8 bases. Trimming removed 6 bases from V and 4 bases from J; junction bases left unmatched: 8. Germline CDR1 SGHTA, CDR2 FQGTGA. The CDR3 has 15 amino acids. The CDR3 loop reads CASSPGQGVYNEQFF. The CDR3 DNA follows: TGTGCCAGCAGTCCTGGACAGGGTGTATACAATGAGCAGTTCTTC.

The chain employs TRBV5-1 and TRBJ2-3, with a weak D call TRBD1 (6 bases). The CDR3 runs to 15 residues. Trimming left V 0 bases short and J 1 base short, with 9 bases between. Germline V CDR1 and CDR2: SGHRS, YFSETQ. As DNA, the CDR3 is TGCGCCAGCAGCTTGGTAACAGGGCGCACAGATACGCAGTATTTT. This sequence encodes CASSLVTGRTDTQYF.

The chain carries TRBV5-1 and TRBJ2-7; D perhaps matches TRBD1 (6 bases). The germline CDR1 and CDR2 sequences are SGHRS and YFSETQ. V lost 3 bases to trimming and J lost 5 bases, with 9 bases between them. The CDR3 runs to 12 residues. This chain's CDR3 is CASSSSGDEQYF. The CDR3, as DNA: TGCGCCAGCAGCTCATCAGGGGACGAGCAGTACTTC.

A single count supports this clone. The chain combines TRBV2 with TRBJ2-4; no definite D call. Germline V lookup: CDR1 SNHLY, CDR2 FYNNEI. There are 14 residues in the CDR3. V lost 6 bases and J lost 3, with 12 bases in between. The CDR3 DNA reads TGTGCCAGCAGGACGACATTTGTCAAAAACATTCAGTACTTC. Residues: CASRTTFVKNIQYF.

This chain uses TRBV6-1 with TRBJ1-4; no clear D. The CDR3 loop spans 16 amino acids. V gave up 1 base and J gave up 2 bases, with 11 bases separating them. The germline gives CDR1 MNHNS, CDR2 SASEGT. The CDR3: CASSEGPWATNEKLFF. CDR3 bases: TGTGCCAGCAGTGAAGGCCCGTGGGCGACTAATGAAAAACTGTTTTTT.

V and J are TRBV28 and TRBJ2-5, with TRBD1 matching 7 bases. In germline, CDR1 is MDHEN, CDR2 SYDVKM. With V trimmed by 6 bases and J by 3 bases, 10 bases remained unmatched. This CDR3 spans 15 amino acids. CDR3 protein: CASSLTGDGKETQYF. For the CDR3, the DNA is TGTGCCAGCAGCCTAACAGGGGATGGTAAAGAGACCCAGTACTTC.

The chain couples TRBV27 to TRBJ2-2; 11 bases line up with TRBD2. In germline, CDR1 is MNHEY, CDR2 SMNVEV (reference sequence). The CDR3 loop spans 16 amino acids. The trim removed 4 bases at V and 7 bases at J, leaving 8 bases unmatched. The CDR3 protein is CASSWVGTSGVGELFF. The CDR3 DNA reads TGTGCCAGCAGTTGGGTGGGGACTAGCGGAGTCGGGGAGCTGTTTTTT.

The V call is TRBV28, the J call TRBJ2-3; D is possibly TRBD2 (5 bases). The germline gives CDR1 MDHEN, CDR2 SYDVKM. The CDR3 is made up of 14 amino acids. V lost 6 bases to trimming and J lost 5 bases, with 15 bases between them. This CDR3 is CASSLRAKGDTQYF. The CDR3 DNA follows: TGTGCCAGCAGCTTGCGGGCTAAGGGAGATACGCAGTATTTT.

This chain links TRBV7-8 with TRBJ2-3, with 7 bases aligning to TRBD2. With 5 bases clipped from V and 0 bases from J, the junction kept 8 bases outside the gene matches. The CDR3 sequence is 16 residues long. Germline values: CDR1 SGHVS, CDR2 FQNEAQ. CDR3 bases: TGTGCCAGCAGCCGACGACTAGCAGCTAGCACAGATACGCAGTATTTT. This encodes CASSRRLAASTDTQYF.

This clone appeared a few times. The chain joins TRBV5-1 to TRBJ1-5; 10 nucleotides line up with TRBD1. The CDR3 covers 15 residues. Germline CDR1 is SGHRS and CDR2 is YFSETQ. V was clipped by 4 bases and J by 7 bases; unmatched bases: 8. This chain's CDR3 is CASSQGTGAGQPQHF. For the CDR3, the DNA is TGCGCCAGCAGCCAGGGGACAGGGGCTGGACAGCCCCAGCATTTT.

The CDR3 coding sequence is TGTGCCAGCAGTGAGCGGGGGACCCCGGGGGCCGGGGAGCTGTTTTTT. Translated: CASSERGTPGAGELFF. The chain joins TRBV2 to TRBJ2-2, with 7 positions matching TRBD2. Germline trimming cut 3 bases from V and 6 bases from J; bases unmatched to any gene: 10. Germline-derived CDR1 and CDR2 are SNHLY and FYNNEI. There are 16 residues in the CDR3.

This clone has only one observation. CDR3 nucleotide sequence: TGCGCCAGCAGCTTGGGTAGTCCGGGGAACTATGGCTACACCTTC. This encodes CASSLGSPGNYGYTF. J is TRBJ1-2 and V is TRBV5-1; D not certain. V lost 0 bases to trimming and J lost 2 bases, with 11 bases between them. Germline CDR1 SGHRS, CDR2 YFSETQ. This CDR3 has 15 amino acids.

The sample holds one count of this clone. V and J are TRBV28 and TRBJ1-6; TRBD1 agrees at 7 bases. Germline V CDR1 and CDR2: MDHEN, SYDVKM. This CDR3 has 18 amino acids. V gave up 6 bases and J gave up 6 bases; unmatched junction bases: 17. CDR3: CASRPAPGTESFNSPLHF. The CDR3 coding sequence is TGTGCCAGCAGACCTGCCCCCGGGACAGAGTCTTTTAATTCACCCCTCCACTTT.

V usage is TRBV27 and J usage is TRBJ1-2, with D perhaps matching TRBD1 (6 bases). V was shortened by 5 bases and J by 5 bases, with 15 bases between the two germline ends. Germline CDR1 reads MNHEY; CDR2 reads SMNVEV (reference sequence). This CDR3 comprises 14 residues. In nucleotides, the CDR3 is TGTGCCAGCAGTGGAGGACAGACCAGTTATGGCTACACCTTC. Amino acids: CASSGGQTSYGYTF.